This is a list of T cell receptor beta chains from one sample in a study of blood T cell repertoires in COVID-19. Clones were sequenced by immunoSEQ multiplex PCR, and TCRdb holds only the in-frame ones, with some missing. The sample includes fewer than 150,000 clones, around 77% seen only once; the top ten take more than 10%. Material: peripheral blood. These receptors all come from a human donor in a cohort sampled during active COVID-19. Each CDR3 is given with its conserved first and last residue. The order of the fields is clone size, J gene, V gene, D gene, CDR3 DNA, CDR3 protein. The D gene is left open where the match is weak. A row's size may be missing; if present it is once, few, many or a size class.

clone_size: -
j_call: TRBJ1-2
v_call: TRBV28
d_call: TRBD1
cdr3_nt: TGTGCCAGCAGTTTAATGTCCGCAGGGGGTGGCTACACCTTC
cdr3_aa: CASSLMSAGGGYTF

clone_size: -
j_call: TRBJ2-5
v_call: TRBV19
d_call: TRBD2
cdr3_nt: TGTGCCAGTACCAGCGGGGAGAGTAGAGAGACCCAGTACTTC
cdr3_aa: CASTSGESRETQYF

clone_size: -
j_call: TRBJ2-3
v_call: TRBV3-1/TRBV3-2
d_call: TRBD2
cdr3_nt: TGTGCCAGCAGCCGGGGACTAGCGGAGCCCACAGATACGCAGTATTTT
cdr3_aa: CASSRGLAEPTDTQYF

clone_size: -
j_call: TRBJ2-3
v_call: TRBV24-1
d_call: -
cdr3_nt: TGTGCCACCAGTGATAATTCCGGGAGCACAGATACGCAGTATTTT
cdr3_aa: CATSDNSGSTDTQYF

clone_size: few
j_call: TRBJ1-1
v_call: TRBV6-1
d_call: -
cdr3_nt: TGTGCCAGCAGTGAAGCGAACAGTCTAGAAGCTTTCTTT
cdr3_aa: CASSEANSLEAFF

clone_size: -
j_call: TRBJ1-2
v_call: TRBV3-1/TRBV3-2
d_call: -
cdr3_nt: TGTGCCAGCAGCCATTCAGGGTCGCCTAACTATGGCTACACCTTC
cdr3_aa: CASSHSGSPNYGYTF

clone_size: few
j_call: TRBJ1-1
v_call: TRBV19
d_call: -
cdr3_nt: TGTGCCAGTAGTAAAGGGGTCCCCTCCACTGAAGCTTTCTTT
cdr3_aa: CASSKGVPSTEAFF

clone_size: -
j_call: TRBJ2-2
v_call: TRBV4-2
d_call: TRBD2
cdr3_nt: TGTGCCAGCAGCCCGACCCTAGCGGCGTACCTCAACACCGGGGAGCTGTTTTTT
cdr3_aa: CASSPTLAAYLNTGELFF

clone_size: few
j_call: TRBJ1-1
v_call: TRBV11-2
d_call: -
cdr3_nt: TGTGCCAGCAGCCCAACAGGGACAAAGAACACTGAAGCTTTCTTT
cdr3_aa: CASSPTGTKNTEAFF

clone_size: many
j_call: TRBJ2-1
v_call: TRBV10-1
d_call: TRBD1
cdr3_nt: TGCGCCAGCAGTGACCGATCTTATCTCCCGGGACAGGGGCATAAGGACTACAATGAGCAGTTCTTC
cdr3_aa: CASSDRSYLPGQGHKDYNEQFF

clone_size: -
j_call: TRBJ1-2
v_call: TRBV7-6
d_call: TRBD1
cdr3_nt: TGTGCCAGCAGCCTACAGGGAACAGGGGAGTTCTATGGCTACACCTTC
cdr3_aa: CASSLQGTGEFYGYTF

clone_size: -
j_call: TRBJ2-5
v_call: TRBV28
d_call: TRBD1
cdr3_nt: TGTGCCAGCAGTTCAGGGGGATCCGGGACCCAGTACTTC
cdr3_aa: CASSSGGSGTQYF

clone_size: once
j_call: TRBJ2-4
v_call: TRBV9
d_call: TRBD2
cdr3_nt: TGTGCCAGCAGCTTATCAGACTGGGGGGGAAACATTCAGTACTTC
cdr3_aa: CASSLSDWGGNIQYF

clone_size: -
j_call: TRBJ2-1
v_call: TRBV3-1/TRBV3-2
d_call: TRBD1
cdr3_nt: TGTGCCAGCAGCCCCCTCCGGACAGGGGGTCAGAATGAGCAGTTCTTC
cdr3_aa: CASSPLRTGGQNEQFF

clone_size: few
j_call: TRBJ2-7
v_call: TRBV18
d_call: TRBD1
cdr3_nt: TGTGCCAGCTCAGGGAGGCGGACAGGGTCCCCCTCGGTCTTGACGGCCTACGAGCAGTACTTC
cdr3_aa: CASSGRRTGSPSVLTAYEQYF

clone_size: few
j_call: TRBJ1-2
v_call: TRBV30
d_call: -
cdr3_nt: TGTGCCCTAGCAGACTTAGCTAACTATGGCTACACCTTC
cdr3_aa: CALADLANYGYTF

clone_size: -
j_call: TRBJ2-1
v_call: TRBV2
d_call: TRBD2
cdr3_nt: TGTGCCAGCAGGAGGACTAGCGGATCAAACAATGAGCAGTTCTTC
cdr3_aa: CASRRTSGSNNEQFF

clone_size: -
j_call: TRBJ1-1
v_call: TRBV5-1
d_call: TRBD1
cdr3_nt: TGCGCCAGCAGCTCCTCCGGGACAGGGAGCACTGAAGCTTTCTTT
cdr3_aa: CASSSSGTGSTEAFF

clone_size: -
j_call: TRBJ2-1
v_call: TRBV5-1
d_call: TRBD2
cdr3_nt: TGCGCCAGCAGCTTCAATCGGTTTGCTAGCGGGGGCCTCTCCTACAATGAGCAGTTCTTC
cdr3_aa: CASSFNRFASGGLSYNEQFF

clone_size: -
j_call: TRBJ2-1
v_call: TRBV6-4
d_call: TRBD2
cdr3_nt: TGTGCCAGCAGTGCACCGGGGGGGAACTACAATGAGCAGTTCTTC
cdr3_aa: CASSAPGGNYNEQFF

clone_size: -
j_call: TRBJ1-1
v_call: TRBV6-6
d_call: -
cdr3_nt: TGTGCCAGCAGACCAATTGACACTAACACTGAAGCTTTCTTT
cdr3_aa: CASRPIDTNTEAFF

clone_size: -
j_call: TRBJ1-6
v_call: TRBV2
d_call: -
cdr3_nt: TGTGCCAGCAGTGAAAGGCCGGCGGTAAATAATTCACCCCTCCACTTT
cdr3_aa: CASSERPAVNNSPLHF

clone_size: -
j_call: TRBJ1-1
v_call: TRBV2
d_call: TRBD1
cdr3_nt: TGTGCCAGCAGTGGGGACAGGGCGGGAAGTACTGAAGCTTTCTTT
cdr3_aa: CASSGDRAGSTEAFF

clone_size: -
j_call: TRBJ2-5
v_call: TRBV2
d_call: TRBD2
cdr3_nt: TGTGCCAGCAGCGCTGGGACTAGCGGGGGGGGGACCCAGTACTTC
cdr3_aa: CASSAGTSGGGTQYF

clone_size: -
j_call: TRBJ1-2
v_call: TRBV30
d_call: -
cdr3_nt: TGTGCCTGGACCCACATATTGGGGGGAGCTGGCTACACCTTC
cdr3_aa: CAWTHILGGAGYTF

clone_size: -
j_call: TRBJ2-3
v_call: TRBV25-1
d_call: TRBD2
cdr3_nt: TGTGCGTGCAGCCCTAGCGGCGGTGATACGCAGTATTTT
cdr3_aa: CACSPSGGDTQYF

clone_size: -
j_call: TRBJ1-4
v_call: TRBV2
d_call: -
cdr3_nt: TGTGCCAGCACAGTACAGGCGGCGACTAATGAAAAACTGTTTTTT
cdr3_aa: CASTVQAATNEKLFF

clone_size: few
j_call: TRBJ1-6
v_call: TRBV6-6
d_call: TRBD1
cdr3_nt: TGTGCCAGCAGACCCAAGCAGGGGGATAATTCACCCCTCCACTTT
cdr3_aa: CASRPKQGDNSPLHF

clone_size: -
j_call: TRBJ2-7
v_call: TRBV9
d_call: TRBD1
cdr3_nt: TGTGCCAGCAGCGTAGGGGGGACAGCGGCCTACGAGCAGTACTTC
cdr3_aa: CASSVGGTAAYEQYF

clone_size: -
j_call: TRBJ2-7
v_call: TRBV4-2
d_call: TRBD2
cdr3_nt: TGTGCCAGCAGCCAAGTAAACCAGGGGACTAGCGGGAGCTACGAGCAGTACTTC
cdr3_aa: CASSQVNQGTSGSYEQYF

clone_size: few
j_call: TRBJ1-2
v_call: TRBV28
d_call: TRBD1
cdr3_nt: TGTGCCAGCAGTTTAGTAGGGAAAGGGGGCGATGGCTACACCTTC
cdr3_aa: CASSLVGKGGDGYTF

clone_size: -
j_call: TRBJ2-1
v_call: TRBV4-1
d_call: TRBD2
cdr3_nt: TGCGCCAGCAGCCAACTCGGGCTAGCGGGGTGGAATGAGCAGTTCTTC
cdr3_aa: CASSQLGLAGWNEQFF

clone_size: -
j_call: TRBJ1-6
v_call: TRBV25-1
d_call: -
cdr3_nt: TGTGCCAGCAGTCAAAAGGGTAGCGGTCGAGGGTCACCCCTCCACTTT
cdr3_aa: CASSQKGSGRGSPLHF

clone_size: -
j_call: TRBJ2-1
v_call: TRBV4-1
d_call: -
cdr3_nt: TGCGCCAGCAGCCAAGCTGTTATAAACAATGAGCAGTTCTTC
cdr3_aa: CASSQAVINNEQFF

clone_size: -
j_call: TRBJ1-1
v_call: TRBV7-9
d_call: TRBD1
cdr3_nt: TGTGCCAGCAGCAAAACAGGGGCTGAAGCTTTCTTT
cdr3_aa: CASSKTGAEAFF

clone_size: -
j_call: TRBJ2-1
v_call: TRBV18
d_call: TRBD2
cdr3_nt: TGTGCCAGCTCACCTTCGCTAGCGGGGGAGAATTACAATGAGCAGTTCTTC
cdr3_aa: CASSPSLAGENYNEQFF

clone_size: -
j_call: TRBJ1-3
v_call: TRBV7-8
d_call: -
cdr3_nt: TGTGCCAGCAGCCAATTTCCGGGAACTGGAAACACCATATATTTT
cdr3_aa: CASSQFPGTGNTIYF

clone_size: -
j_call: TRBJ2-4
v_call: TRBV19
d_call: -
cdr3_nt: TGTGCCAGTAGTATAGATCGGGTTGGCATTCAGTACTTC
cdr3_aa: CASSIDRVGIQYF

clone_size: many
j_call: TRBJ2-1
v_call: TRBV18
d_call: TRBD2
cdr3_nt: TGTGCCAGCTCACCGACTAGCGGGGGGGCCAATGAGCAGTTCTTC
cdr3_aa: CASSPTSGGANEQFF

clone_size: few
j_call: TRBJ1-4
v_call: TRBV6-6
d_call: -
cdr3_nt: TGTGCCAGCAGTTTTGGAGGTATCGGCGAAAAACTGTTTTTT
cdr3_aa: CASSFGGIGEKLFF

clone_size: -
j_call: TRBJ2-1
v_call: TRBV11-3
d_call: -
cdr3_nt: TGTGCCAGCAGCTTAGATAGAGGAACAATCTACAATGAGCAGTTCTTC
cdr3_aa: CASSLDRGTIYNEQFF

clone_size: -
j_call: TRBJ2-1
v_call: TRBV6-5
d_call: -
cdr3_nt: TGTGCCAGCACCTCCCCCGAGGGATCGTATGAGCAGTTCTTC
cdr3_aa: CASTSPEGSYEQFF

clone_size: -
j_call: TRBJ1-2
v_call: TRBV2
d_call: TRBD1
cdr3_nt: TGTGCCAGCATGGGGGACAGGGGCTATGGCTACACCTTC
cdr3_aa: CASMGDRGYGYTF

clone_size: -
j_call: TRBJ1-4
v_call: TRBV6-1
d_call: -
cdr3_nt: TGTGCCAGCAGTGTCTCAACGGGGGGACCTAATGAAAAACTGTTTTTT
cdr3_aa: CASSVSTGGPNEKLFF

clone_size: -
j_call: TRBJ2-7
v_call: TRBV6-2/TRBV6-3
d_call: -
cdr3_nt: TGTGCCAGCAGTTACTCGCTACCCTACGAGCAGTACTTC
cdr3_aa: CASSYSLPYEQYF

clone_size: once
j_call: TRBJ2-7
v_call: TRBV5-8
d_call: TRBD1
cdr3_nt: TGTGCCAGCAGCTTGGGGGGACAGGGGGGCTACGAGCAGTACTTC
cdr3_aa: CASSLGGQGGYEQYF

clone_size: -
j_call: TRBJ2-7
v_call: TRBV5-1
d_call: -
cdr3_nt: TGCGCCAGCAGCTTGGGAACGCTCGGCGAGCAGTACTTC
cdr3_aa: CASSLGTLGEQYF

clone_size: few
j_call: TRBJ1-2
v_call: TRBV29-1
d_call: -
cdr3_nt: TGCAGCGTTGGACTTGGTGGCTATGGCTACACCTTC
cdr3_aa: CSVGLGGYGYTF

clone_size: -
j_call: TRBJ2-1
v_call: TRBV5-1
d_call: TRBD1
cdr3_nt: TGCGCCAGCAGCTTGGGACAGGGAGAGTACAATGAGCAGTTCTTC
cdr3_aa: CASSLGQGEYNEQFF

clone_size: -
j_call: TRBJ1-5
v_call: TRBV6-5
d_call: TRBD1
cdr3_nt: TGTGCCAGCGGGACAGACTTGTATAGCAATCAGCCCCAGCATTTT
cdr3_aa: CASGTDLYSNQPQHF

clone_size: -
j_call: TRBJ2-3
v_call: TRBV4-1
d_call: -
cdr3_nt: TGCGCCAGCAGCCAAGATCGGACTGCCCCAGATACGCAGTATTTT
cdr3_aa: CASSQDRTAPDTQYF

clone_size: -
j_call: TRBJ1-2
v_call: TRBV2
d_call: TRBD1
cdr3_nt: TGTGCCAGCAGTTGGGACAGGGGGAATGGCTACACCTTC
cdr3_aa: CASSWDRGNGYTF